This TCR beta chain is from a study of T cell repertoires in cytomegalovirus infection. Study-level background: Recently identified HLA-C-restricted CMV epitopes were among the peptides used. It can be stated that public TCR beta signatures indicated CMV infection as well as a matching HLA type. Notes on the study in general: Accumulated public TCR beta family frequency recognized individuals carrying CMV together with the relevant HLA. Within the response measured ex vivo, HLA-C-restricted CMV-specific TCR beta clonotypes were dominant.

A remark on this clonotype: The antigen is undetermined.

The length of the CDR3 is 12 residues. Per the germline V gene, CDR1 is SNHLY and CDR2 is FYNNEI. The ends were cut back, 6 bases at V and 7 bases at J, with 9 bases in the middle. TCRdb re-analysed the reads in MiXCR, keeping a single row per CDR3 protein. The sample consists of about 130,000 distinct CDR3 sequences, approximately 30% of them appearing once. The V call is TRBV2, the J call TRBJ2-2, with unresolved D. Sequencing used CD8+ T cells from cultured PBMCs, obtained from culture after CMV antigen stimulation. The source is a human donor in good health (CMV status not recorded). Some clones in this sample may be carry-over from other donors' samples. The CDR3 loop is CASRDLIGELFF. The CDR3 region has the DNA TGTGCCAGCAGAGATTTGATCGGGGAGCTGTTTTTT.